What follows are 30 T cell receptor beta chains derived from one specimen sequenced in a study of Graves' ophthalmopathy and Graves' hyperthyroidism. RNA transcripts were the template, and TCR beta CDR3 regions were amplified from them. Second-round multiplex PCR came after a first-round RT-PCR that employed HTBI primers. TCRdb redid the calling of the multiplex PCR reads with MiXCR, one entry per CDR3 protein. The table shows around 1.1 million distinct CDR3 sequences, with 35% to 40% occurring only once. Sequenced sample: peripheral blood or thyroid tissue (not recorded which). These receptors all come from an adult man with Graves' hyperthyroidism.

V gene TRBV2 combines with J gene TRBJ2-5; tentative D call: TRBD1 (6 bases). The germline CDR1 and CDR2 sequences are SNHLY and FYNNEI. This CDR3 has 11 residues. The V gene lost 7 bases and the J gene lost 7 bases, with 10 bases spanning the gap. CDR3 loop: CASMSGATQYF. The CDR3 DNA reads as TGTGCCAGCATGTCAGGGGCGACCCAGTACTTC.

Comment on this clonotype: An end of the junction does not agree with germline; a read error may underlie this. CDR3 sequence reads: CASSYSQDLNTEAFF. CDR3 DNA sequence: TGTGCCAGCAGTTACTCTCAGGATTTGAACACTGAAGCTTTCTTT. The gene calls are TRBV6-4 and TRBJ1-1; D is ambiguous. The germline V gene has CDR1 MRHNA and CDR2 SNTAGT. CDR3 length: 15 amino acids.

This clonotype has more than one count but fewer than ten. The CDR3, as DNA: TGCAGCCGGGGACAGGAAGCTAACTATGGCTACACCTTC. This encodes CSRGQEANYGYTF. V gene TRBV29-1 combines with J gene TRBJ1-2; 8 bases fit TRBD1. Germline CDR1 SQVTM, CDR2 ANQGSEA. CDR3 length equals 13 residues. V was clipped by 8 bases and J by 0 bases; unmatched bases: 5.

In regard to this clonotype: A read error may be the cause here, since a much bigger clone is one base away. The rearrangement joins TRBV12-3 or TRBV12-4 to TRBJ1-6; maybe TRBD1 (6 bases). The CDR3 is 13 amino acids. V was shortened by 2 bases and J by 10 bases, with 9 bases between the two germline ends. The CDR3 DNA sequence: TGTGCCAGCAGTTTAAGGACAGAATCACCCCTCCACTTT. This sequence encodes CASSLRTESPLHF.

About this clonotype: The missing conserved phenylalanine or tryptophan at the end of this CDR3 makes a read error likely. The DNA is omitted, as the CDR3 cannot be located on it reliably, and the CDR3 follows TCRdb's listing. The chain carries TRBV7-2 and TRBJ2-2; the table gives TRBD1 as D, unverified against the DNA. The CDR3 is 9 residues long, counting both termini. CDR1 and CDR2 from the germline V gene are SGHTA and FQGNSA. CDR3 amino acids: CASSQTLGV.

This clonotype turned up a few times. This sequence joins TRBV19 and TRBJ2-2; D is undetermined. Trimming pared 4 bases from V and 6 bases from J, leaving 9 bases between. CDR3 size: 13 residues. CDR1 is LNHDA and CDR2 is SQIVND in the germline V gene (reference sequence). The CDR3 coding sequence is TGTGCCAGTAGTACAACAAGTCCCGGGGAGCTGTTTTTT. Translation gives CASSTTSPGELFF. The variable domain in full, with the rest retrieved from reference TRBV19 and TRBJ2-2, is DGGITQSPKYLFRKEGQNVTLSCEQNLNHDAMYWYRQDPGQGLRLIYYSQIVNDFQKGDIAEGYSVSREKKESFPLTVTSAQKNPTAFYLCASSTTSPGELFFGEGSRLTVL.

The CDR3 loop reads CASSQDADEQYF. For the CDR3, the DNA is TGCGCCAGCAGCCAAGACGCCGACGAGCAGTACTTC. The chain carries TRBV4-3 and TRBJ2-7; no clear D gene. This CDR3 is built from 12 residues. CDR1 and CDR2 (germline): LGHNA, YSLEER. V was pared by 0 bases and J by 5 bases, with 5 bases between.

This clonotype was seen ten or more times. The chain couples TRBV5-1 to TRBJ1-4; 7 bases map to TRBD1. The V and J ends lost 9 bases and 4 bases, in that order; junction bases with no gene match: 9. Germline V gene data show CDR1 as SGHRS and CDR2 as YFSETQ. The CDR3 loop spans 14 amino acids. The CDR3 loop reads CATTLAGGNEKLFF. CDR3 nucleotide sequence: TGCGCCACCACCCTGGCAGGGGGTAATGAAAAACTGTTTTTT.

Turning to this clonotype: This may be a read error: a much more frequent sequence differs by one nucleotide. The CDR3 is CASSSDRVAGETQYF. The CDR3 nucleotides are TGTGCCAGCAGCTCTGACAGGGTGGCGGGGGAGACCCAGTACTTC. This chain links TRBV7-8 with TRBJ2-5, with D perhaps TRBD1 (7 bases). The CDR3 sequence is 15 residues long. Germline V gene data show CDR1 as SGHVS and CDR2 as FQNEAQ. Trimming took 4 bases from V and 5 from J, leaving 17 bases between them.

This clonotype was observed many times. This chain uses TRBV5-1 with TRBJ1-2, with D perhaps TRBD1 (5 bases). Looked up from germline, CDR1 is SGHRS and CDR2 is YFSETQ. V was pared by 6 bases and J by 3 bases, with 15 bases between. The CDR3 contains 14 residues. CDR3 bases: TGCGCCAGCACCAATGAGGGCAGGGACTATGGCTACACCTTC. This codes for CASTNEGRDYGYTF.

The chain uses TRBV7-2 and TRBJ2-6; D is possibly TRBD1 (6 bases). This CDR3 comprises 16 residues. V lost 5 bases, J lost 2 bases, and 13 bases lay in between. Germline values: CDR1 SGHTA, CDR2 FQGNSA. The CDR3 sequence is CASSVQGVAGANVLTF. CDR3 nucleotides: TGTGCCAGCAGCGTACAGGGTGTAGCTGGGGCCAACGTCCTGACTTTC.

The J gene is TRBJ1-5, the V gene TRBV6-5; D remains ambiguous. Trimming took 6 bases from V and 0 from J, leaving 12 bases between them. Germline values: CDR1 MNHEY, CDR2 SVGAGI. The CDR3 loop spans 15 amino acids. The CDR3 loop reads CASRLRHDSNQPQHF. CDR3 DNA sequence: TGTGCCAGCAGGCTCCGACACGATAGCAATCAGCCCCAGCATTTT.

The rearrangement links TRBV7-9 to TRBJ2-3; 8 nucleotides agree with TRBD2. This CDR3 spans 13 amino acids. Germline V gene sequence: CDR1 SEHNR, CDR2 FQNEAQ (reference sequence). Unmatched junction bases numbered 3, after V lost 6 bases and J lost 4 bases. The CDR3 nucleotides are TGTGCCAGCAGTAGTAGCGGGGCAGATACGCAGTATTTT. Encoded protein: CASSSSGADTQYF. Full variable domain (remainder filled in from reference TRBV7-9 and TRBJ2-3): DTGVSQNPRHKITKRGQNVTFRCDPISEHNRLYWYRQTLGQGPEFLTYFQNEAQLEKSRLLSDRFSAERPKGSFSTLEIQRTEQGDSAMYLCASSSSGADTQYFGPGTRLTVL.

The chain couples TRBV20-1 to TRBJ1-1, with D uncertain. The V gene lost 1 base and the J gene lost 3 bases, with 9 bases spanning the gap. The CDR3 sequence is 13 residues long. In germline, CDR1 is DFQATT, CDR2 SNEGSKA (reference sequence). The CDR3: CSARGTVDTEAFF. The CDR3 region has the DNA TGCAGTGCTAGAGGGACGGTGGACACTGAAGCTTTCTTT.

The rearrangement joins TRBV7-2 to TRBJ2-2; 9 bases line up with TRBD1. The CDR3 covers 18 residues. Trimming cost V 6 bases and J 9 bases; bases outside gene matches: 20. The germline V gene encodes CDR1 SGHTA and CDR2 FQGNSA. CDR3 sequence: CASSAELGTGMILRELFF. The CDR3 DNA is TGTGCCAGCAGTGCGGAACTGGGGACAGGGATGATTCTACGGGAGCTGTTTTTT. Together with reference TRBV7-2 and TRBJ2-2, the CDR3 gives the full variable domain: GAGVSQSPSNKVTEKGKDVELRCDPISGHTALYWYRQSLGQGLEFLIYFQGNSAPDKSGLPSDRFSAERTGGSVSTLTIQRTQQEDSAVYLCASSAELGTGMILRELFFGEGSRLTVL.

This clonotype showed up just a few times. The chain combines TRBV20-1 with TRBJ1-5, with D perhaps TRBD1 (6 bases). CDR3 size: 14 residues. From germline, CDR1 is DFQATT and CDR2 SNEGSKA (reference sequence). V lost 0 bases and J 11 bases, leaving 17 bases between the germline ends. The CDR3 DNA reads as TGCAGTGCTAGAGATTCGGGGGCTCAAGAGGCCCAGCATTTT. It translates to CSARDSGAQEAQHF.

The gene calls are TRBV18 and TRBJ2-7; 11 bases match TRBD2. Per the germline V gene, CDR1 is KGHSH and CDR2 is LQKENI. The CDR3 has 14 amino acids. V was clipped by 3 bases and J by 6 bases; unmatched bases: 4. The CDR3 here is CASSPGLAETEQYF. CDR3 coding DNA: TGTGCCAGCTCACCGGGACTAGCGGAAACCGAGCAGTACTTC.

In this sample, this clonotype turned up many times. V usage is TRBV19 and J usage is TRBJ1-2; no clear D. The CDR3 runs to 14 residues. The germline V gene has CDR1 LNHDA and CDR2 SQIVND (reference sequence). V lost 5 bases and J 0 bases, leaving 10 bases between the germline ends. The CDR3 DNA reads TGTGCCAGTAGTTCTGGACCGTCTAACTATGGCTACACCTTC. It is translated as CASSSGPSNYGYTF.

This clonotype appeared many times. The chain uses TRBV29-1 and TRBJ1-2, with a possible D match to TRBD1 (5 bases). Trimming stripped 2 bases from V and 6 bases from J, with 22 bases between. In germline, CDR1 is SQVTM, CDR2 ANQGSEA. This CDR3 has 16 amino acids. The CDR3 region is CSVESRDPGGKDGYTF. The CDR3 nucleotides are TGCAGCGTTGAATCCCGGGACCCAGGAGGTAAAGATGGCTACACCTTC.

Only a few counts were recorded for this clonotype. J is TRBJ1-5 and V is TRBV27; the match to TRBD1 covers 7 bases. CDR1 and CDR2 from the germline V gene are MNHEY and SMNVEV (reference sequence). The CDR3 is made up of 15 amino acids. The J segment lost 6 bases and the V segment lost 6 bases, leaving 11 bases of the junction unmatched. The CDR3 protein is CASRFVGDSSQPQHF. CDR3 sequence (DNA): TGTGCCAGCAGATTCGTCGGGGACAGTAGTCAGCCCCAGCATTTT.

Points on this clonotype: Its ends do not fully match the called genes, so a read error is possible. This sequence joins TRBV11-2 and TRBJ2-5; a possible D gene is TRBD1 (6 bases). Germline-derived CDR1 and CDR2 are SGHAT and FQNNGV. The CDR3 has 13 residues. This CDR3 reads CASSLRTEDTQYF. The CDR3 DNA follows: TGTGCCAGCAGCCTGAGGACAGAAGATACCCAGTACTTC.

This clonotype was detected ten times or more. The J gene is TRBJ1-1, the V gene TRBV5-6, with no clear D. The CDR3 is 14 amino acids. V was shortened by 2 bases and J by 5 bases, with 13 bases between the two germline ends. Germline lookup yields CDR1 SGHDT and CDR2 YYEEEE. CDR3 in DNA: TGTGCCAGCAGCTTTCCGGGCGCGTTAACTGAAGCTTTCTTT. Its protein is CASSFPGALTEAFF.

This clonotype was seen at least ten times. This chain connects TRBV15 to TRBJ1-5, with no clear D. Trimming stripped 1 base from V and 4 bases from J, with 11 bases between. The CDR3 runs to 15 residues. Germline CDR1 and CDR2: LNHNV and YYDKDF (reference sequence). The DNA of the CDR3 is TGTGCCACCAGCAGAGTTATGCCGGGGAATCAGCCCCAGCATTTT. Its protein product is CATSRVMPGNQPQHF.

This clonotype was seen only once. The CDR3 sequence: CASTEQGGGYEAFF. The CDR3 coding sequence is TGTGCCAGCACCGAACAGGGGGGCGGCTATGAAGCTTTCTTT. The rearrangement uses TRBV7-2 and TRBJ1-1, with 8 bases lining up with TRBD1. Per germline, CDR1 SGHTA and CDR2 FQGNSA. CDR3 length: 14 amino acids. V dropped 7 bases and J dropped 7; count of bases not matched to a gene: 11.

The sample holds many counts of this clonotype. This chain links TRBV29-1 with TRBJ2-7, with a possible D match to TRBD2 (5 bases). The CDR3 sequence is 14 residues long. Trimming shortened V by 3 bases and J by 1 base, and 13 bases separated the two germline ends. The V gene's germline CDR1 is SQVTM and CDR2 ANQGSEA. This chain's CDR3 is CSVESGEGSYEQYF. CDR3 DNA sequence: TGCAGCGTTGAGTCAGGTGAGGGTTCCTACGAGCAGTACTTC.

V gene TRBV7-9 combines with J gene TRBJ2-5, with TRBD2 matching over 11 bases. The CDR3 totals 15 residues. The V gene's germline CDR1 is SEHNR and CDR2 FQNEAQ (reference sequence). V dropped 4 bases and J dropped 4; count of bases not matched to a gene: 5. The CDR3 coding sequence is TGTGCCAGCAGCTCCATGACTAGCGGGGCAGAGACCCAGTACTTC. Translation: CASSSMTSGAETQYF.

For the CDR3, the DNA is TGTGCCAGCAGCCAAATCCGGACGGGGACCTACGAGCAGTACTTC. Protein product: CASSQIRTGTYEQYF. The J gene is TRBJ2-7, the V gene TRBV7-2, with D perhaps TRBD2 (5 bases). V dropped 5 bases and J dropped 2 bases, with 16 bases sitting between them. Germline lookup yields CDR1 SGHTA and CDR2 FQGNSA. The CDR3 spans 15 residues.

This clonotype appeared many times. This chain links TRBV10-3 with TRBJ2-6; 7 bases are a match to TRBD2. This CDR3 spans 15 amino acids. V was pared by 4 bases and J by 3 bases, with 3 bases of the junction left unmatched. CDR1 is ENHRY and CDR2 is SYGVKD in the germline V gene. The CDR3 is CAISAGGGGANVLTF. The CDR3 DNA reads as TGTGCCATCAGTGCGGGAGGAGGTGGGGCCAACGTCCTGACTTTC.

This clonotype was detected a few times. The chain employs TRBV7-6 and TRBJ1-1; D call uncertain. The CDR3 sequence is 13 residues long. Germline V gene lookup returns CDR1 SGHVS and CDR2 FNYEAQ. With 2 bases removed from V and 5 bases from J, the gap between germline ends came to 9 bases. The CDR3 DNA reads TGTGCCAGCAGCTTAATTGGTTTGACTGAAGCTTTCTTT. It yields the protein CASSLIGLTEAFF.

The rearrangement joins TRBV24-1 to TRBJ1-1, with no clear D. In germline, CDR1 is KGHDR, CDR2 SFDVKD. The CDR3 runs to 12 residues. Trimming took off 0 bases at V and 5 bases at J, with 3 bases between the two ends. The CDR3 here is CATSDLGTEAFF. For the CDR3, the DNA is TGTGCCACCAGTGATTTGGGGACTGAAGCTTTCTTT.